This TCR beta chain was sequenced during a study of T cell changes during pregnancy in multiple sclerosis. Profiling relied on immunoSEQ multiplex PCR, and the TCRdb table lists in-frame clones only, not all of them. The repertoire holds about 68,000 clones, 91% seen once, with 0.86% in the top ten. The CDR3 has 13 residues. Per the germline V gene, CDR1 is SGHNT and CDR2 is YYREEE (reference sequence). Trimming removed 1 base at V and 4 bases at J, with 8 bases between. The chain is built from TRBV5-4 and TRBJ1-2; D unclear. The specimen comprised peripheral blood, sampled in the second trimester of pregnancy. This TCR was sampled from a female donor with multiple sclerosis, enrolled in a pregnancy study. The CDR3 nucleotides read TGTGCCAGCAGCTTGAGGAGGGCCTATGGCTACACCTTC. Its translation: CASSLRRAYGYTF.